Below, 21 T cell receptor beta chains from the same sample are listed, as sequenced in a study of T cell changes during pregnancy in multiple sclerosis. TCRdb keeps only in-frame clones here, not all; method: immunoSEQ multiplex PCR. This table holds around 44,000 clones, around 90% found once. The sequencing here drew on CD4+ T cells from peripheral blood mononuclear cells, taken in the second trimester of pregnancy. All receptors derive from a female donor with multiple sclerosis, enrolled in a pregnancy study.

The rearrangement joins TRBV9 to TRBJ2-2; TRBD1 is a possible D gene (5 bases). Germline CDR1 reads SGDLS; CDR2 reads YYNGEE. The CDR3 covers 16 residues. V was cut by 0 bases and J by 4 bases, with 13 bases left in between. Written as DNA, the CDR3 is TGTGCCAGCAGCGTAGTTTCGGCAGGGATCACCGGGGAGCTGTTTTTT. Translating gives CASSVVSAGITGELFF. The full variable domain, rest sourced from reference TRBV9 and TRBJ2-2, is DSGVTQTPKHLITATGQRVTLRCSPRSGDLSVYWYQQSLDQGLQFLIQYYNGEERAKGNILERFSAQQFPDLHSELNLSSLELGDSALYFCASSVVSAGITGELFFGEGSRLTVL.

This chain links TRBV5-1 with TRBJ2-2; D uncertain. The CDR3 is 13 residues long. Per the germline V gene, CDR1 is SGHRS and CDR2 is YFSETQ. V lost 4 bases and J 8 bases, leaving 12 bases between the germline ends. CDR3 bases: TGCGCCAGCAGCCCCCTCCTCGGGGGGGAGCTGTTTTTT. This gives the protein CASSPLLGGELFF.

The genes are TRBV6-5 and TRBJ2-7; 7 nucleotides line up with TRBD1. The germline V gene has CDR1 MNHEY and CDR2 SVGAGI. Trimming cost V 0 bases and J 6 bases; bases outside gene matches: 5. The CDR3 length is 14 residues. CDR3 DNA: TGTGCCAGCAGTTACTCCCGACAGGGCAGCGAGCAGTACTTC. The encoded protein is CASSYSRQGSEQYF.

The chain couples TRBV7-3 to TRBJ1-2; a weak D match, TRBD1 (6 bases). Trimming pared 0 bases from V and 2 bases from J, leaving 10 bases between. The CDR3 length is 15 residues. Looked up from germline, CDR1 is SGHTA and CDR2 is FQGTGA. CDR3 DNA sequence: TGTGCCAGCAGCTTAACTGGAACAGGGAACTATGGCTACACCTTC. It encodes CASSLTGTGNYGYTF.

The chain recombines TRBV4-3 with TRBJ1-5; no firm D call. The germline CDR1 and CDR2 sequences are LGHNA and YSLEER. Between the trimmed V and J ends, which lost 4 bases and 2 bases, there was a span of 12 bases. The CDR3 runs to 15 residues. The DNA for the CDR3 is TGCGCCAGCAGCCCCCGGGTGGGAGGCAATCAGCCCCAGCATTTT. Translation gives CASSPRVGGNQPQHF.

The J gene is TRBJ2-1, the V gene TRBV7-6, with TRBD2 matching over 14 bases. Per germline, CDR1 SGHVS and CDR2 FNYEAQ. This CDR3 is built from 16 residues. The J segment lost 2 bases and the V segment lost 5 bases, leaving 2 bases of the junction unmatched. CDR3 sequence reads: CASSTGLAGAYNEQFF. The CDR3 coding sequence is TGTGCCAGCAGCACGGGACTAGCGGGAGCCTACAATGAGCAGTTCTTC.

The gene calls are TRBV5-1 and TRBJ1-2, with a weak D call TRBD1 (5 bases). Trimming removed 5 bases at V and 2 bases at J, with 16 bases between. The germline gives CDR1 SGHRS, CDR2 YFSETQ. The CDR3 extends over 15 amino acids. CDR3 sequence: CASSQAGNQNYGYTF. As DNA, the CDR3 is TGCGCCAGCAGTCAAGCAGGGAACCAGAACTATGGCTACACCTTC.

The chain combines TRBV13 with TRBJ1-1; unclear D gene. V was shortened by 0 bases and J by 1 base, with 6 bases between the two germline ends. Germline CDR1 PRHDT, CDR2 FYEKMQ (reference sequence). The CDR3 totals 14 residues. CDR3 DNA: TGTGCCAGCAGCTTAGGACAGCCGAACACTGAAGCTTTCTTT. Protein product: CASSLGQPNTEAFF.

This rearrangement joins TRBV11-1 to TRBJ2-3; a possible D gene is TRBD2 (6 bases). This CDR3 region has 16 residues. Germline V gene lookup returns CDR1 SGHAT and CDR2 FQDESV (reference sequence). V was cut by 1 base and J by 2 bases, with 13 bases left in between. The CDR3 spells CASSLGLASDTDTQYF. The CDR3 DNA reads TGTGCCAGCAGCTTAGGTCTTGCTAGCGACACAGATACGCAGTATTTT.

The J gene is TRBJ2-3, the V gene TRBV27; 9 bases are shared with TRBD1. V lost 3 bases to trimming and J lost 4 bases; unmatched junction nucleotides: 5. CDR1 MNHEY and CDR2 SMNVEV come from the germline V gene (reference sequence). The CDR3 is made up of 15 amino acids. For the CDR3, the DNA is TGTGCCAGCAGTTTCCCGGGACAGGGCCCAGATACGCAGTATTTT. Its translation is CASSFPGQGPDTQYF.

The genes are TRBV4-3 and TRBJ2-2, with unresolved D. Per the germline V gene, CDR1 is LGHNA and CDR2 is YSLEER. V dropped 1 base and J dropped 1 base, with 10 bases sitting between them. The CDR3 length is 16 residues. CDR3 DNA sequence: TGCGCCAGCAGCCAAGCCGTGGCAGGGAACACCGGGGAGCTGTTTTTT. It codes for CASSQAVAGNTGELFF.

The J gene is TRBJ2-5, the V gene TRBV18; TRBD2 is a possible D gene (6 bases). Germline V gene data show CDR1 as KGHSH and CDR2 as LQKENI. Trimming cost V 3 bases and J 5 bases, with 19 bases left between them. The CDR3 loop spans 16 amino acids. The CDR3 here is CASSPTPLALGETQYF. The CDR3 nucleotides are TGTGCCAGCTCACCGACCCCACTAGCTCTGGGGGAGACCCAGTACTTC.

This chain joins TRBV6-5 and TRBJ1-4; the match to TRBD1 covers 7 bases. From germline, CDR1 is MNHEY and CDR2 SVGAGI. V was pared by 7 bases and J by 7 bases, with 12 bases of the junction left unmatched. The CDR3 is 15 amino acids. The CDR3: CASTADRRSSEKLFF. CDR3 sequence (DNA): TGTGCCAGCACCGCGGACAGGAGGAGTTCTGAAAAACTGTTTTTT.

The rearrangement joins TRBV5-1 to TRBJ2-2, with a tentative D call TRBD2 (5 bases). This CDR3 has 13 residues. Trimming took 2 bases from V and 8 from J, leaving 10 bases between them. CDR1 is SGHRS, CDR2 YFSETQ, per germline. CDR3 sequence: CASSFPERGELFF. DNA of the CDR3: TGCGCCAGCAGCTTTCCAGAGCGGGGGGAGCTGTTTTTT.

The CDR3 region has the DNA TGCGCCAGCAGTGCGGGGGTTTTGACAGATACGCAGTATTTT. This gives the protein CASSAGVLTDTQYF. The V call is TRBV5-1, the J call TRBJ2-3; 7 bases map to TRBD2. V lost 5 bases, J lost 3 bases, and 6 bases stayed unmatched. Germline loops: CDR1 SGHRS, CDR2 YFSETQ. This CDR3 spans 14 amino acids.

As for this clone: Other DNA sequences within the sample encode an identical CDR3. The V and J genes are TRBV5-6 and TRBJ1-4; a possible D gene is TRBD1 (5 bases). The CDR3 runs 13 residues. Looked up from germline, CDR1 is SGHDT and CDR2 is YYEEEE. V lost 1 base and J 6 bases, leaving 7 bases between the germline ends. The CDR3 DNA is TGTGCCAGCAGCTTGCCACAGGATGAAAAACTGTTTTTT. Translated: CASSLPQDEKLFF.

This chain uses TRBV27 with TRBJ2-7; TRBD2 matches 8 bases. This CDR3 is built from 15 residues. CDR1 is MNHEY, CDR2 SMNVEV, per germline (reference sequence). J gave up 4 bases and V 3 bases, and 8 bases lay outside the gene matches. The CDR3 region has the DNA TGTGCCAGCAGTTTGACCGGGACTAGTATGTACGAGCAGTACTTC. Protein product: CASSLTGTSMYEQYF.

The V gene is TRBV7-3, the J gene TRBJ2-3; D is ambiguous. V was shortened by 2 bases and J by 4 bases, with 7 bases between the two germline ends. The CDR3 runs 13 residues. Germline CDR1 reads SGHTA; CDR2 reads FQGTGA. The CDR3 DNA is TGTGCCAGCAGCTTAGGCCCTGCAGATACGCAGTATTTT. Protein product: CASSLGPADTQYF.

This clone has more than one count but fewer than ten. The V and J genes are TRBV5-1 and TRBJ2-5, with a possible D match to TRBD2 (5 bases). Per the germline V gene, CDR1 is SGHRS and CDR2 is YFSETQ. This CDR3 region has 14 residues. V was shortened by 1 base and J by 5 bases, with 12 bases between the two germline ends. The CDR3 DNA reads TGCGCCAGCAGCTTGTATTCGGGGTGGGAGACCCAGTACTTC. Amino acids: CASSLYSGWETQYF.

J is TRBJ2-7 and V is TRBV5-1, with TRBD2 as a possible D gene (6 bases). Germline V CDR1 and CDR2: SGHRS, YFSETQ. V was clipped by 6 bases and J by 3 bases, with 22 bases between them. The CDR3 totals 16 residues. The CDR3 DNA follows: TGCGCCAGCACGCAAATCGGCGGGAATAGCGTCTACGAGCAGTACTTC. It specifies CASTQIGGNSVYEQYF.

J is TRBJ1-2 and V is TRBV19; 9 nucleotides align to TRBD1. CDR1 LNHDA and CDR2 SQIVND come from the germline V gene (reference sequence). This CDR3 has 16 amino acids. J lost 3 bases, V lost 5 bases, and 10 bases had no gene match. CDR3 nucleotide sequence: TGTGCCAGTAGTGCCGCGGGGACAGGGATATACTATGGCTACACCTTC. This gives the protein CASSAAGTGIYYGYTF. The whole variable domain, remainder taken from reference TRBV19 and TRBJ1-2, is DGGITQSPKYLFRKEGQNVTLSCEQNLNHDAMYWYRQDPGQGLRLIYYSQIVNDFQKGDIAEGYSVSREKKESFPLTVTSAQKNPTAFYLCASSAAGTGIYYGYTFGSGTRLTVV.